These 7 T cell receptor beta chains were sequenced from one sample in a study of blood T cell repertoires in COVID-19. The method was immunoSEQ multiplex PCR; TCRdb's version includes in-frame clones alone and lacks a portion of them. Of roughly 180,000 clones listed, approximately 81% are singletons. Sequenced: PBMCs or T cells enriched from blood (not recorded which). These receptors were collected from a woman aged 40 to 55 with acute COVID-19.

The rearrangement links TRBV5-1 to TRBJ2-7, with 9 bases identical to TRBD1. J was trimmed by 5 bases and V by 5 bases; bases with no gene match: 5. The CDR3 sequence is 13 residues long. Per germline, CDR1 SGHRS and CDR2 YFSETQ. CDR3 residues: CASRPGQGHEQYF. In DNA, the CDR3 is TGCGCCAGCAGACCCGGACAGGGGCACGAGCAGTACTTC.

V is TRBV5-1 and J is TRBJ1-3, with 8 bases fitting TRBD1. Germline loops: CDR1 SGHRS, CDR2 YFSETQ. V gave up 5 bases and J gave up 4 bases; unmatched junction bases: 5. This CDR3 contains 14 residues. The CDR3 bases are TGCGCCAGCAGTCGGACAGGGTCAGGAAACACCATATATTTT. This codes for CASSRTGSGNTIYF.

CDR3 region: CSVEIAGVVLIGELFF. The CDR3, as DNA: TGCAGCGTGGAGATAGCGGGAGTGGTCCTTATCGGGGAGCTGTTTTTT. This chain connects TRBV29-1 to TRBJ2-2, with TRBD2 matching 9 bases. The CDR3 consists of 16 residues. Germline V gives CDR1 SQVTM, CDR2 ANQGSEA. V shed 6 bases and J 7 bases; nucleotides not matched to a gene: 15.

The CDR3: CASSMGGGVYGYTF. The CDR3 DNA follows: TGTGCCAGTAGTATGGGCGGAGGGGTCTATGGCTACACCTTC. The chain is built from TRBV19 and TRBJ1-2, with D maybe TRBD1 (5 bases). Germline CDR1 LNHDA, CDR2 SQIVND (reference sequence). V was trimmed by 3 bases and J by 4 bases, leaving 12 bases between them. This CDR3 is 14 amino acids long.

The chain employs TRBV9 and TRBJ1-3; D is uncertain. V was cut by 0 bases and J by 2 bases, with 6 bases left in between. CDR1 SGDLS and CDR2 YYNGEE come from the germline V gene. This CDR3 region has 14 residues. This CDR3 reads CASSVASAGNTIYF. The CDR3 coding sequence is TGTGCCAGCAGCGTAGCGTCCGCTGGAAACACCATATATTTT.

This clone was counted once. The chain carries TRBV2 and TRBJ2-7, with a weak D call TRBD1 (6 bases). Trimming removed 7 bases at V and 6 bases at J, with 25 bases between. The length of the CDR3 is 16 residues. Per the germline V gene, CDR1 is SNHLY and CDR2 is FYNNEI. CDR3 residues: CASTSGVMRGFGEQYV. The DNA for the CDR3 is TGTGCCAGCACCAGCGGTGTAATGAGGGGGTTCGGCGAGCAGTACGTC.

The chain has TRBV5-1 and TRBJ2-1; 10 positions agree with TRBD1. CDR1 and CDR2 (germline): SGHRS, YFSETQ. V gave up 7 bases and J gave up 6 bases; unmatched junction bases: 10. This CDR3 is built from 15 residues. The CDR3 region has the DNA TGCGCCAGCTCCCCCGGGACAGGGGATGGCAATGAGCAGTTCTTC. Translating gives CASSPGTGDGNEQFF.